Listed here are 30 T cell receptor beta chains from one sample, sequenced in a study of cytomegalovirus exposure and HLA in healthy donors. Vbeta (60) and Jbeta (13) primers were used in the PCR. Clones were read by immunoSEQ multiplex PCR, and TCRdb kept only the in-frame ones, dropping some. Of under 250,000 clones in the sample, approximately 82% were seen once. The sample consisted of PBMCs. The receptors come from a man between 18 and 29 years old in good health and CMV-seronegative.

The chain recombines TRBV2 with TRBJ1-5, with TRBD1 identical over 11 bases. The CDR3 loop spans 13 amino acids. V gave up 6 bases and J gave up 7 bases; unmatched junction bases: 2. The V gene's germline CDR1 is SNHLY and CDR2 FYNNEI. The CDR3 bases are TGTGCCAGCAGGGGGACAGGGGGGCAGCCCCAGCATTTT. Translation gives CASRGTGGQPQHF.

V gene TRBV7-9 combines with J gene TRBJ2-5, with TRBD1 matching 7 bases. J gave up 5 bases and V 4 bases, and 13 bases lay outside the gene matches. Germline assignment: CDR1 SEHNR and CDR2 FQNEAQ (reference sequence). This CDR3 has 16 amino acids. This CDR3 is CASSSPLNRGGETQYF. CDR3 nucleotide sequence: TGTGCCAGCAGCTCACCACTTAACAGGGGCGGGGAGACCCAGTACTTC.

This clone appeared a single time. The rearrangement uses TRBV27 and TRBJ2-3; D gene ambiguous. Germline lookup yields CDR1 MNHEY and CDR2 SMNVEV (reference sequence). The CDR3 extends over 12 amino acids. V was pared by 4 bases and J by 6 bases, with 8 bases between. CDR3 bases: TGTGCCAGCAGTTCTCCTTCGGATACGCAGTATTTT. Protein product: CASSSPSDTQYF.

The chain combines TRBV28 with TRBJ1-5, with 9 bases aligning to TRBD1. The CDR3 runs to 14 residues. Germline CDR1 is MDHEN and CDR2 is SYDVKM. The J segment lost 3 bases and the V segment lost 5 bases, leaving 2 bases of the junction unmatched. The CDR3 spells CASSRDRDNQPQHF. The CDR3 DNA follows: TGTGCCAGCAGTCGGGACAGGGACAATCAGCCCCAGCATTTT.

The J gene is TRBJ2-1, the V gene TRBV7-2; 11 bases map to TRBD1. The CDR3 sequence is 16 residues long. After removal of 5 bases from V and 8 bases from J, the junction contained 11 bases not matched to a gene. Looked up from germline, CDR1 is SGHTA and CDR2 is FQGNSA. The CDR3 sequence: CASSAKGTGGYHEQFF. CDR3 DNA sequence: TGTGCCAGCAGCGCCAAGGGGACAGGGGGATACCATGAGCAGTTCTTC.

V and J are TRBV11-2 and TRBJ2-7; 10 bases match TRBD1. Trimming at V came to 0 bases and at J to 5 bases, leaving 4 bases not matched to a gene. The CDR3 runs 15 residues. Germline V lookup: CDR1 SGHAT, CDR2 FQNNGV. CDR3 DNA sequence: TGTGCCAGCAGCTTAGATGACGGACAGGGGGACGAGCAGTACTTC. It codes for CASSLDDGQGDEQYF.

The J gene is TRBJ2-5, the V gene TRBV11-3; a possible D gene is TRBD2 (7 bases). Per germline, CDR1 SGHNT and CDR2 YENEEA. V was cut by 6 bases and J by 0 bases, with 11 bases left in between. The CDR3 runs to 14 residues. The CDR3 protein is CASRRGGDQETQYF. CDR3 bases: TGTGCCAGCAGGAGGGGGGGGGACCAAGAGACCCAGTACTTC.

This clone was recorded a few times. The J gene is TRBJ2-1, the V gene TRBV27; 11 nucleotides align to TRBD2. The CDR3 totals 14 residues. CDR1 is MNHEY and CDR2 is SMNVEV in the germline V gene (reference sequence). V shed 5 bases and J 14 bases; nucleotides not matched to a gene: 11. The CDR3 loop reads CASSRGLAERREFF. The DNA of the CDR3 is TGTGCCAGCAGTCGGGGACTAGCGGAGAGGCGGGAGTTCTTC.

The V gene is TRBV4-1, the J gene TRBJ2-1, with 8 bases fitting TRBD2. Germline V gene data show CDR1 as MGHRA and CDR2 as YSYEKL. The CDR3 sequence is 17 residues long. With V trimmed by 1 base and J by 5 bases, 10 bases remained unmatched. DNA of the CDR3: TGCGCCAGCAGCCAAGTTAGAGCGGGACTAGTCAACAATGAGCAGTTCTTC. Its protein product is CASSQVRAGLVNNEQFF.

The J gene is TRBJ1-2, the V gene TRBV2; the D gene is possibly TRBD1 (5 bases). The CDR3 has 17 residues. V lost 5 bases, J lost 7 bases, and 26 bases lay in between. CDR1 is SNHLY, CDR2 FYNNEI, per germline. CDR3 sequence: CASSKTLWSREGAGYTF. CDR3 DNA sequence: TGTGCCAGCAGTAAAACTCTCTGGAGCAGGGAAGGGGCTGGCTACACCTTC.

This clone was detected once. The chain joins TRBV27 to TRBJ2-6; D is perhaps TRBD1 (5 bases). The germline V and J ends were trimmed by 8 bases and 0 bases, with 20 bases remaining between them. The length of the CDR3 is 18 residues. Germline V lookup: CDR1 MNHEY, CDR2 SMNVEV (reference sequence). CDR3 nucleotides: TGTGCCAGCGGTCCGTTGACAGTTAAAAACTCTGGGGCCAACGTCCTGACTTTC. Amino acids: CASGPLTVKNSGANVLTF.

This clone was picked up one time. CDR3 loop: CAWSVIRGENTGELFF. For the CDR3, the DNA is TGTGCCTGGAGTGTAATCAGGGGGGAGAACACCGGGGAGCTGTTTTTT. The chain employs TRBV30 and TRBJ2-2, with D maybe TRBD1 (7 bases). Trimming took 0 bases from V and 1 from J, leaving 12 bases between them. From germline, CDR1 is GTSNPN and CDR2 SVGIG (reference sequence). The CDR3 totals 16 residues.

The chain joins TRBV19 to TRBJ2-5; TRBD2 agrees at 7 bases. V was clipped by 5 bases and J by 5 bases; unmatched bases: 11. Germline CDR1 is LNHDA and CDR2 is SQIVND (reference sequence). The CDR3 is made up of 15 amino acids. The CDR3 is CASSPPVAGVETQYF. The DNA for the CDR3 is TGTGCCAGTAGTCCCCCGGTGGCGGGAGTGGAGACCCAGTACTTC.

The chain recombines TRBV19 with TRBJ1-2; D uncertain. Germline lookup yields CDR1 LNHDA and CDR2 SQIVND (reference sequence). The V end lost 6 bases, the J end lost 6 bases, and 17 bases lay between the germline ends. CDR3 length: 14 amino acids. The CDR3 loop is CASRGRFGVDGYTF. Written as DNA, the CDR3 is TGTGCCAGTAGAGGTAGGTTTGGAGTTGATGGCTACACCTTC.

This chain links TRBV19 with TRBJ1-5; perhaps TRBD1 as D (5 bases). Trimming cost V 5 bases and J 8 bases, with 16 bases left between them. Germline CDR1 is LNHDA and CDR2 is SQIVND (reference sequence). The CDR3 loop spans 14 amino acids. The DNA of the CDR3 is TGTGCCAGTAGTGTTGGGGGGTTCAGCGAGCCCCAGCATTTT. This codes for CASSVGGFSEPQHF.

The chain carries TRBV19 and TRBJ2-5; D not certain. Germline V gives CDR1 LNHDA, CDR2 SQIVND (reference sequence). The CDR3 loop spans 15 amino acids. Trimming cost V 5 bases and J 4 bases, with 17 bases left between them. Written as DNA, the CDR3 is TGTGCCAGTAGTCCCCCGGTTTCGTTTGGAGAGACCCAGTACTTC. Its translation is CASSPPVSFGETQYF.

A few counts support this clone. The V gene is TRBV25-1, the J gene TRBJ2-2; 8 bases line up with TRBD2. From germline, CDR1 is MGHDK and CDR2 SYGVNS. Unmatched junction bases numbered 6, after V lost 3 bases and J lost 0 bases. The CDR3 loop spans 17 amino acids. In DNA form, the CDR3 reads TGTGCCAGCAGTGATCTCGGGGGACTAGCGAACACCGGGGAGCTGTTTTTT. It encodes CASSDLGGLANTGELFF.

The V and J genes are TRBV28 and TRBJ2-3; TRBD1 matches 10 bases. The CDR3 has 17 residues. Per the germline V gene, CDR1 is MDHEN and CDR2 is SYDVKM. J lost 2 bases, V lost 5 bases, and 10 bases had no gene match. The chain's CDR3 is CASSPIRTGGITDTQYF. The CDR3 nucleotides read TGTGCCAGCAGTCCGATCAGGACAGGGGGAATCACAGATACGCAGTATTTT.

This rearrangement joins TRBV18 to TRBJ2-7, with D uncertain. The CDR3 is 13 amino acids. Germline V lookup: CDR1 KGHSH, CDR2 LQKENI. V dropped 3 bases and J dropped 1 base, with 7 bases sitting between them. CDR3 loop: CASSPYGSYEQYF. The CDR3, as DNA: TGTGCCAGCTCACCGTACGGGTCCTACGAGCAGTACTTC.

This clone was seen just once. The rearrangement links TRBV6-5 to TRBJ1-3, with D uncertain. This CDR3 has 15 residues. Trimming removed 6 bases from V and 0 bases from J, with 12 bases in between. The germline gives CDR1 MNHEY, CDR2 SVGAGI. The CDR3 protein is CASRQSPYSGNTIYF. For the CDR3, the DNA is TGTGCCAGCAGACAATCCCCGTACTCTGGAAACACCATATATTTT.

The rearrangement joins TRBV9 to TRBJ2-1, with D possibly TRBD1 on 6 matching bases. The CDR3 is 14 residues long. CDR1 and CDR2 (germline): SGDLS, YYNGEE. Trimming took off 4 bases at V and 9 bases at J, with 17 bases between the two ends. The CDR3 region is CASSPTGLVGEQFF. Here the CDR3 DNA reads TGTGCCAGCAGCCCCACAGGGCTAGTCGGTGAGCAGTTCTTC.

This clone is a singleton in its sample. This chain links TRBV7-6 with TRBJ2-3; D gene ambiguous. The CDR3 loop spans 12 amino acids. V dropped 5 bases and J dropped 4 bases, with 7 bases sitting between them. Germline loops: CDR1 SGHVS, CDR2 FNYEAQ. The CDR3 region is CASSITADTQYF. The CDR3, as DNA: TGTGCCAGCAGCATAACAGCAGATACGCAGTATTTT.

The V and J genes are TRBV27 and TRBJ2-1, with 14 bases matching TRBD2. The CDR3 has 16 amino acids. Germline assignment: CDR1 MNHEY and CDR2 SMNVEV (reference sequence). The trim removed 6 bases at V and 6 bases at J, leaving 7 bases unmatched. This chain's CDR3 is CASSRLAGGRGNEQFF. The CDR3 DNA reads as TGTGCCAGCAGCCGACTAGCGGGAGGGCGCGGCAATGAGCAGTTCTTC.

This clone was counted a few times. The chain couples TRBV2 to TRBJ1-4; 8 nucleotides align to TRBD1. Germline loops: CDR1 SNHLY, CDR2 FYNNEI. J gave up 8 bases and V 6 bases, and 11 bases lay outside the gene matches. The CDR3 has 15 residues. The CDR3 nucleotides are TGTGCCAGCAGGGACTTGGGGACAGGCCCCGAAAAACTGTTTTTT. Amino acid sequence: CASRDLGTGPEKLFF.

The J gene is TRBJ1-5, the V gene TRBV5-5; no firm D call. The germline CDR1 and CDR2 sequences are SGHKS and YYEKEE (reference sequence). V was cut by 0 bases and J by 6 bases, with 19 bases left in between. The CDR3 runs to 17 residues. CDR3 sequence (DNA): TGTGCCAGCAGCTTGGTCTTGTCAGTAAGCAACAGTCAGCCCCAGCATTTT. Amino acids: CASSLVLSVSNSQPQHF.

The CDR3 protein is CASRFSAVLSYNEQFF. The CDR3 DNA reads TGTGCAAGTCGCTTTAGCGCTGTACTCTCCTACAATGAGCAGTTCTTC. The chain links TRBV12-2 to TRBJ2-1; TRBD2 is the table's D call and was not checked against the DNA. TRBV12-2 is flagged as a pseudogene. The CDR3 is made up of 16 amino acids.

V usage is TRBV27 and J usage is TRBJ1-1; D gene uncertain. Trimming pared 2 bases from V and 0 bases from J, leaving 10 bases between. Germline values: CDR1 MNHEY, CDR2 SMNVEV (reference sequence). The CDR3 has 15 residues. The CDR3 loop is CASSLTTPMNTEAFF. In nucleotides, the CDR3 is TGTGCCAGCAGTTTAACCACACCCATGAACACTGAAGCTTTCTTT.

The gene calls are TRBV5-1 and TRBJ2-2; D possibly corresponds to TRBD2 (6 bases). The CDR3 sequence is 16 residues long. V was pared by 3 bases and J by 5 bases, with 17 bases between. The germline V gene has CDR1 SGHRS and CDR2 YFSETQ. CDR3 sequence reads: CASSSRAPRGTGELFF. The CDR3 region has the DNA TGCGCCAGCAGCTCCCGGGCCCCCCGGGGGACCGGGGAGCTGTTTTTT. The whole variable domain, filled in from reference TRBV5-1 and TRBJ2-2, reads KAGVTQTPRYLIKTRGQQVTLSCSPISGHRSVSWYQQTPGQGLQFLFEYFSETQRNKGNFPGRFSGRQFSNSRSEMNVSTLELGDSALYLCASSSRAPRGTGELFFGEGSRLTVL.

J is TRBJ2-5 and V is TRBV2; D is perhaps TRBD2 (5 bases). Germline CDR1 is SNHLY and CDR2 is FYNNEI. The CDR3 spans 14 residues. Trimming left V 8 bases short and J 2 bases short, with 15 bases between. The CDR3 DNA reads TGTGCCAGCCCCCCTAAAGGGAGACAAGAGACCCAGTACTTC. Its translation: CASPPKGRQETQYF.

The chain employs TRBV18 and TRBJ2-1; D gene uncertain. Germline lookup yields CDR1 KGHSH and CDR2 LQKENI. The V gene lost 0 bases and the J gene lost 6 bases, with 9 bases spanning the gap. This CDR3 spans 14 amino acids. The CDR3 is CASSPPLVSNEQFF. The CDR3 region has the DNA TGTGCCAGCTCACCACCCCTAGTCAGCAATGAGCAGTTCTTC.